The clone carrying this T cell receptor beta chain was picked up one time. The CDR3 totals 16 residues. V lost 6 bases to trimming and J lost 7 bases; unmatched junction nucleotides: 15. CDR1 SGHVS and CDR2 FNYEAQ come from the germline V gene. The data were taken from a study of technical replicates of blood from four donors. Sequencing used immunoSEQ multiplex PCR; TCRdb keeps in-frame clones, though not all of them. The data hold over 55,000 clones, with 91% observed a single time. The chain uses TRBV7-6 and TRBJ1-2; 9 bases match TRBD1. Sample: PBMCs. The clonotype comes from a human donor in good health. Some clones in this sample may be carry-over from other donors' samples. The CDR3 DNA reads as TGTGCCAGCAGTCCCGGGACAGGGTATGGGGCCGGTGGCTACACCTTC. This translates into CASSPGTGYGAGGYTF. The entire variable domain, with the rest obtained from reference TRBV7-6 and TRBJ1-2, is as follows: GAGVSQSPRYKVTKRGQDVALRCDPISGHVSLYWYRQALGQGPEFLTYFNYEAQQDKSGLPNDRFSAERPEGSISTLTIQRTEQRDSAMYRCASSPGTGYGAGGYTFGSGTRLTVV.